The 10 T cell receptor beta chains in this list originate from one sample, sequenced in a study of cytomegalovirus exposure and HLA in healthy donors. Sequencing was performed with immunoSEQ multiplex PCR; in TCRdb, only in-frame clones are kept and a portion is missing. This table has 130,000 to 150,000 clones, 80% to 90% appearing once. Material for sequencing was PBMCs. These receptors were collected from a woman in her twenties or thirties in good health and CMV-seronegative.

This clone was counted a single time. This chain connects TRBV27 to TRBJ2-7; 7 positions agree with TRBD1. Germline V gives CDR1 MNHEY, CDR2 SMNVEV (reference sequence). The CDR3 runs 16 residues. Trimming at V came to 7 bases and at J to 3 bases, leaving 15 bases not matched to a gene. CDR3 in DNA: TGTGCCAGCATGCTAAAACCTGAGACAGGGTTCTACGAGCAGTACTTC. Protein product: CASMLKPETGFYEQYF.

The chain combines TRBV5-4 with TRBJ2-1; TRBD2 matches 11 bases. This CDR3 comprises 15 residues. The germline gives CDR1 SGHNT, CDR2 YYREEE (reference sequence). V gave up 5 bases and J gave up 3 bases; unmatched junction bases: 4. DNA for the CDR3: TGTGCCAGCAGTACTAGCGGGGGAATCTACAATGAGCAGTTCTTC. Amino acids: CASSTSGGIYNEQFF.

V gene TRBV11-2 combines with J gene TRBJ2-3; D is unresolved. Germline CDR1 is SGHAT and CDR2 is FQNNGV. The CDR3 loop spans 16 amino acids. V was clipped by 0 bases and J by 2 bases, with 12 bases between them. The chain's CDR3 is CASSLDRRALTDTQYF. The CDR3 nucleotides are TGTGCCAGCAGCTTAGATCGCCGCGCCCTCACAGATACGCAGTATTTT.

V and J are TRBV18 and TRBJ2-3; tentatively, D is TRBD1 (6 bases). The CDR3 is made up of 15 amino acids. CDR1 KGHSH and CDR2 LQKENI come from the germline V gene. V dropped 3 bases and J dropped 3 bases, with 13 bases sitting between them. CDR3 amino acids: CASSPSGVETDTQYF. The CDR3 DNA sequence: TGTGCCAGCTCACCTTCAGGGGTGGAGACAGATACGCAGTATTTT.

The chain combines TRBV7-2 with TRBJ2-2, with D perhaps matching TRBD1 (6 bases). The CDR3 is 14 residues long. In germline, CDR1 is SGHTA, CDR2 FQGNSA. V lost 1 base and J lost 6, with 9 bases in between. CDR3 amino acids: CASSLGPGAGELFF. In DNA form, the CDR3 reads TGTGCCAGCAGCTTAGGTCCAGGGGCCGGGGAGCTGTTTTTT.

V is TRBV27 and J is TRBJ1-2; D is undetermined. V dropped 2 bases and J dropped 0 bases, with 10 bases sitting between them. The CDR3 is 15 amino acids. Germline loops: CDR1 MNHEY, CDR2 SMNVEV (reference sequence). The CDR3 protein is CASSLTQYTNYGYTF. The CDR3 region has the DNA TGTGCCAGCAGTTTAACACAATACACTAACTATGGCTACACCTTC.

The rearrangement uses TRBV13 and TRBJ2-2; 9 bases line up with TRBD1. J was trimmed by 0 bases and V by 0 bases; bases with no gene match: 14. The length of the CDR3 is 21 residues. CDR1 and CDR2 (germline): PRHDT, FYEKMQ (reference sequence). The CDR3 sequence: CASSLGLLGQGSIANTGELFF. CDR3 DNA: TGTGCCAGCAGCTTAGGCCTCTTGGGACAGGGCTCAATCGCGAACACCGGGGAGCTGTTTTTT.

This sequence joins TRBV7-2 and TRBJ2-5; the match to TRBD1 covers 8 bases. V lost 1 base and J lost 3; bases outside the gene matches: 4. CDR1 and CDR2 (germline): SGHTA, FQGNSA. The CDR3 covers 15 residues. The CDR3 loop reads CASSLGVTGEETQYF. The CDR3 nucleotides are TGTGCCAGCAGCTTAGGGGTGACAGGGGAAGAGACCCAGTACTTC. The entire variable domain, with the rest obtained from reference TRBV7-2 and TRBJ2-5, is as follows: GAGVSQSPSNKVTEKGKDVELRCDPISGHTALYWYRQSLGQGLEFLIYFQGNSAPDKSGLPSDRFSAERTGGSVSTLTIQRTQQEDSAVYLCASSLGVTGEETQYFGPGTRLLVL.

DNA for the CDR3: TGCAGTGCTCGCGGGGGGAGTGAGCAGTTCTTC. Its translation is CSARGGSEQFF. This chain joins TRBV20-1 and TRBJ2-1; 8 bases agree with TRBD2. Germline loops: CDR1 DFQATT, CDR2 SNEGSKA (reference sequence). The length of the CDR3 is 11 residues. Unmatched junction bases numbered 3, after V lost 5 bases and J lost 9 bases.

The chain is built from TRBV14 and TRBJ2-7, with D perhaps TRBD1 (6 bases). Between the trimmed V and J ends, which lost 3 bases and 1 base, there was a span of 16 bases. The CDR3 totals 16 residues. Germline CDR1 SGHDN, CDR2 FVKESK. CDR3 nucleotide sequence: TGTGCCAGCAGCCAGAAAACAGGGTCTGGATCCTACGAGCAGTACTTC. This translates into CASSQKTGSGSYEQYF. The variable domain in full, with the rest retrieved from reference TRBV14 and TRBJ2-7, is EAGVTQFPSHSVIEKGQTVTLRCDPISGHDNLYWYRRVMGKEIKFLLHFVKESKQDESGMPNNRFLAERTGGTYSTLKVQPAELEDSGVYFCASSQKTGSGSYEQYFGPGTRLTVT.